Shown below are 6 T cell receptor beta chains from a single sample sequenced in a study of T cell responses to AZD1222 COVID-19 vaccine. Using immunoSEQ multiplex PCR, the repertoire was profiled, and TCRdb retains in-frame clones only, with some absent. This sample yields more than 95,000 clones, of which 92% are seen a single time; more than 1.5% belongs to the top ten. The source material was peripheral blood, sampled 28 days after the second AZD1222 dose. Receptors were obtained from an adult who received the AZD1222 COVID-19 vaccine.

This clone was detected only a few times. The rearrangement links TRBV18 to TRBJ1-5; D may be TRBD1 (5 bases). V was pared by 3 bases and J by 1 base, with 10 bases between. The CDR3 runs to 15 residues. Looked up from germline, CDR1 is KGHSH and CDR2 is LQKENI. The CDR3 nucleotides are TGTGCCAGCTCACCGGGGGAGACAAGCAATCAGCCCCAGCATTTT. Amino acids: CASSPGETSNQPQHF.

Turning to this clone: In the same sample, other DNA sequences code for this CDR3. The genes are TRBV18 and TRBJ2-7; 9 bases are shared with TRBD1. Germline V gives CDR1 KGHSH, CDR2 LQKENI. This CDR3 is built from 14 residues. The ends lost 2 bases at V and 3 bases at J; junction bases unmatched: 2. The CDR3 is CASSPRQGVYEQYF. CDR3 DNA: TGTGCCAGCTCACCAAGACAGGGGGTCTACGAGCAGTACTTC.

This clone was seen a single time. DNA of the CDR3: TGCGCCAGCAGCCATCCCAGGACGGAGAATGAAAAACTGTTTTTT. Protein: CASSHPRTENEKLFF. The rearrangement uses TRBV4-1 and TRBJ1-4; D is ambiguous. CDR3 length equals 15 residues. V was clipped by 3 bases and J by 5 bases, with 13 bases between them. Germline assignment: CDR1 MGHRA and CDR2 YSYEKL.

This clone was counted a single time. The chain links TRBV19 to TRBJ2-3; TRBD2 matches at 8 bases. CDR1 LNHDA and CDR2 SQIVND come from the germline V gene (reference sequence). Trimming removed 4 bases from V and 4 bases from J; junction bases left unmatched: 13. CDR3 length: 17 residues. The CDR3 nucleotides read TGTGCCAGTAGTAGCCCCCCTTCGGGAGGGCCCGCAGATACGCAGTATTTT. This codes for CASSSPPSGGPADTQYF.

The CDR3 spells CASSQQSNTEAFF. CDR3 DNA sequence: TGTGCCAGCAGCCAACAGAGCAACACTGAAGCTTTCTTT. The V gene is TRBV7-9, the J gene TRBJ1-1; D is undetermined. Germline V gene lookup returns CDR1 SEHNR and CDR2 FQNEAQ (reference sequence). Between the trimmed V and J ends, which lost 5 bases and 2 bases, there was a span of 9 bases. The CDR3 covers 13 residues.

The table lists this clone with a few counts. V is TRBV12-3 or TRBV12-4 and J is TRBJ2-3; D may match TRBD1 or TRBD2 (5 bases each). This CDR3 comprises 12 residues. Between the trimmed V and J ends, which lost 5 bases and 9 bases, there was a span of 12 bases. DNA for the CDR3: TGTGCCAGCAGTCCCGGGACCGAGACGCAGTATTTT. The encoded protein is CASSPGTETQYF.